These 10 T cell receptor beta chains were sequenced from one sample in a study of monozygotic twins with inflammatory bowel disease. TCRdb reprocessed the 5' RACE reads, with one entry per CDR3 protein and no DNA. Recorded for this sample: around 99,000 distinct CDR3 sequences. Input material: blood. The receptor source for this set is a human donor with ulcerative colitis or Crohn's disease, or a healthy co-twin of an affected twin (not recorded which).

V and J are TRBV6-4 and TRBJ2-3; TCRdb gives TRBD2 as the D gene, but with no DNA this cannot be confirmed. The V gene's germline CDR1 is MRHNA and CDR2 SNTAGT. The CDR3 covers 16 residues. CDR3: CASSDGGRRDTDTQYF.

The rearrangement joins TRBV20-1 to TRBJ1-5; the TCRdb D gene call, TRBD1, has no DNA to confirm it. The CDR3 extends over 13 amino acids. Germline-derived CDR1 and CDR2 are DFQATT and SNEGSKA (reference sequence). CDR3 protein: CSAIDTGQGPQHF.

The CDR3 loop is CASQGDRGQPQHF. The chain uses TRBV2 and TRBJ1-5; TCRdb gives TRBD1 as the D gene, but with no DNA this cannot be confirmed. This CDR3 is built from 13 residues. Germline loops: CDR1 SNHLY, CDR2 FYNNEI.

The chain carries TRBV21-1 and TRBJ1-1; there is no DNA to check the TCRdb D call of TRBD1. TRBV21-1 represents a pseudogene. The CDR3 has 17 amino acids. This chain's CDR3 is CASSKEATGALNTEAFF.

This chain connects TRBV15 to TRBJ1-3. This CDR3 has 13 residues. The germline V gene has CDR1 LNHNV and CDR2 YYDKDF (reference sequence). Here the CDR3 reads CATSRDSGGNKDF.

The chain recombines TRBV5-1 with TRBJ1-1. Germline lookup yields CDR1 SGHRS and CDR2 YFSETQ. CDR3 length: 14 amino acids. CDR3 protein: CASSLNLMSTEAFF.

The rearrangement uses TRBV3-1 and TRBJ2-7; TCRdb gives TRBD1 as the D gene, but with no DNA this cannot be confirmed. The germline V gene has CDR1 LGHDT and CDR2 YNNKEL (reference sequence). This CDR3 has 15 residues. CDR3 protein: CASSQDMGLAYEQYF.

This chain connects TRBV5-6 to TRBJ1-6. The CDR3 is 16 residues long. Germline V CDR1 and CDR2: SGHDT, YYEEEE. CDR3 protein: CASSLGSAAYNSPLHF. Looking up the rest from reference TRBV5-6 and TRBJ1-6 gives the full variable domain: DAGVTQSPTHLIKTRGQQVTLRCSPKSGHDTVSWYQQALGQGPQFIFQYYEEEERQRGNFPDRFSGHQFPNYSSELNVNALLLGDSALYLCASSLGSAAYNSPLHFGNGTRLTVT.

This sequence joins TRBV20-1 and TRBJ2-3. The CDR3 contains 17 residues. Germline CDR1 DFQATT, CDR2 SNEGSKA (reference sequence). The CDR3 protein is CSARGWVWEAVTDTQYF.

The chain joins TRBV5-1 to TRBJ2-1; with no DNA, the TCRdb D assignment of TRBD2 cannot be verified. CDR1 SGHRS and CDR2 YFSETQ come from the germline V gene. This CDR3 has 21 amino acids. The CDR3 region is CASSRGTVPGLAGGPFNEQFF.